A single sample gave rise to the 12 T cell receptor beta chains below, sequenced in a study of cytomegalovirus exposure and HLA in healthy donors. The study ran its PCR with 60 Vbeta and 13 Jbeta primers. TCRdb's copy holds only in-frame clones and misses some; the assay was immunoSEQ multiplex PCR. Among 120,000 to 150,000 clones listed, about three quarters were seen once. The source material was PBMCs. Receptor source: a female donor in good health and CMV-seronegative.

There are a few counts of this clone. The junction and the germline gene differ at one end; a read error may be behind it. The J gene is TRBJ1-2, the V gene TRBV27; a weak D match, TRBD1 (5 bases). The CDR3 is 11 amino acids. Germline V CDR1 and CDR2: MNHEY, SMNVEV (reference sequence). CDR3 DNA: TGTGCCAGCAGATTTACAGGCTTGGAGTTTTTC. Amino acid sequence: CASRFTGLEFF.

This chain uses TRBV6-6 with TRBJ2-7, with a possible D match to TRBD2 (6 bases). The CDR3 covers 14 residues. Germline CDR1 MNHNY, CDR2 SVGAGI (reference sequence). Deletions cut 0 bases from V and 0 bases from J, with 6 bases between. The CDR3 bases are TGTGCCAGCAGTTACTCGGGGGGCTCCTACGAGCAGTACTTC. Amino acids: CASSYSGGSYEQYF.

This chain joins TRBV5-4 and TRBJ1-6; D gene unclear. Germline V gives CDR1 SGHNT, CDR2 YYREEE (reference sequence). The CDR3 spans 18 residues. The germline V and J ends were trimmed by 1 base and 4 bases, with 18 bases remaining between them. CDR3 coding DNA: TGTGCCAGCAGCTTGTACGCAGGCCCGTCGCAATATAATTCACCCCTCCACTTT. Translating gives CASSLYAGPSQYNSPLHF.

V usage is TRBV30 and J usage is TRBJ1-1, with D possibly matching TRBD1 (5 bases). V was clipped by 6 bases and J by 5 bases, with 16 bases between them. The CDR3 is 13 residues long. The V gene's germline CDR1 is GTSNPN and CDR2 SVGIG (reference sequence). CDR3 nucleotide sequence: TGTGCCTGTCAACCAGCCCGGGGGACTGAAGCTTTCTTT. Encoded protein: CACQPARGTEAFF.

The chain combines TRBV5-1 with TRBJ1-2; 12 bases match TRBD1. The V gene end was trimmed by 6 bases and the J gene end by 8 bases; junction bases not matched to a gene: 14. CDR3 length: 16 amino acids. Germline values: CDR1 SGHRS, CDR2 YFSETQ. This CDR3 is CASTEQGQGALRGYTF. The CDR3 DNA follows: TGCGCCAGCACCGAACAGGGACAGGGGGCCTTGCGGGGCTACACCTTC.

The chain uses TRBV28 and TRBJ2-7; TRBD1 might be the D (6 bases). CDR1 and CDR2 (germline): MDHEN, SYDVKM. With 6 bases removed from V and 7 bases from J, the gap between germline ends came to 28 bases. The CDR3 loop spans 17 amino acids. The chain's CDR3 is CASRLLAGATTPTEQYF. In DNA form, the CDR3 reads TGTGCCAGCAGGTTACTCGCAGGGGCTACCACTCCTACTGAGCAGTACTTC.

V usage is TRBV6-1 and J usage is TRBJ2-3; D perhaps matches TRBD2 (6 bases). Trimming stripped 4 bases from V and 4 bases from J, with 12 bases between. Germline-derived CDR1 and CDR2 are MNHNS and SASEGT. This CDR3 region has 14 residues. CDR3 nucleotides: TGTGCCAGCAGTGGATTGCGGGATTCAGATACGCAGTATTTT. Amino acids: CASSGLRDSDTQYF.

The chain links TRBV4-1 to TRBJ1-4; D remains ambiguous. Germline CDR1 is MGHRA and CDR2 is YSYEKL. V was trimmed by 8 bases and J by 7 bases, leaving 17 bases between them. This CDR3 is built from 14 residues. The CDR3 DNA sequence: TGCGCCAGCCGACCTTTACTAGAAGGTGAAAAACTGTTTTTT. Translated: CASRPLLEGEKLFF.

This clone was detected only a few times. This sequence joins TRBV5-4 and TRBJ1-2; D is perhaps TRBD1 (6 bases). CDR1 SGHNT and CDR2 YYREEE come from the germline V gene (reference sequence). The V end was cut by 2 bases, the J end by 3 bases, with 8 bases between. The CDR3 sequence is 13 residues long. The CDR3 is CASSLNRDYGYTF. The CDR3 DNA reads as TGTGCCAGCAGCTTAAACAGGGACTATGGCTACACCTTC.

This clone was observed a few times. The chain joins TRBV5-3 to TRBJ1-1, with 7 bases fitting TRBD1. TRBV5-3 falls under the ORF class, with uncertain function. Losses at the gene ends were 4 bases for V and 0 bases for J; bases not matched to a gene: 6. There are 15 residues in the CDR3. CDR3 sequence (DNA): TGTGCCAGAAGCGTCACCGGGACAGTGAACACTGAAGCTTTCTTT. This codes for CARSVTGTVNTEAFF.

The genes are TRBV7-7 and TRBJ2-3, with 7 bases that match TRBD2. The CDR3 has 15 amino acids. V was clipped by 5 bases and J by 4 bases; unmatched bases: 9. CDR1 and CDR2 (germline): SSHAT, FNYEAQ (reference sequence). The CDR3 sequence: CASSPIAGWADTQYF. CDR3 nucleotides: TGTGCCAGCAGCCCGATAGCGGGCTGGGCAGATACGCAGTATTTT.

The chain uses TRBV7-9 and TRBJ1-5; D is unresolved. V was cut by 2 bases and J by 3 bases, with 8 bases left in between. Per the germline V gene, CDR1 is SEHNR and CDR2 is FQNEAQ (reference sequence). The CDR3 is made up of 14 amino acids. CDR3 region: CASSLSGFNQPQHF. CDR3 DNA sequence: TGTGCCAGCAGCTTATCGGGGTTCAATCAGCCCCAGCATTTT.